Listed below are T cell receptor beta chains from one sample, sequenced in a study of radiation and T cells in renal cell carcinoma. Measured with immunoSEQ multiplex PCR; TCRdb has only the in-frame clones, and not every one. The table has around 140,000 clones, around 88% seen once. Source: blood, taken from a patient whose treatment included radiotherapy and nephrectomy. Receptors were obtained from a woman aged 45-65 years with renal cell carcinoma. Each CDR3 is given with its conserved first and last residue. A D gene is named only where the DNA matches it firmly. Rows give clone size only sometimes, using once, few, many, or a class for an expanded clone.

V gene: TRBV19
clone size: .
CDR3 length: 14
D gene: .
J gene: TRBJ1-4
CDR3 protein: CASNQGVANEKLFF
CDR3 DNA: TGTGCCAGTAACCAAGGGGTCGCTAATGAAAAACTGTTTTTT

V gene: TRBV5-4
clone size: .
CDR3 length: 14
D gene: .
J gene: TRBJ2-7
CDR3 protein: CASSPGTRSYEQYF
CDR3 DNA: TGTGCCAGCAGCCCCGGGACACGCTCCTACGAGCAGTACTTC

V gene: TRBV7-2
clone size: .
CDR3 length: 12
D gene: .
J gene: TRBJ2-5
CDR3 protein: CASSSEQETQYF
CDR3 DNA: TGTGCCAGCAGCTCCGAGCAAGAGACCCAGTACTTC

V gene: TRBV19
clone size: .
CDR3 length: 14
D gene: .
J gene: TRBJ1-4
CDR3 protein: CASSNTATNEKLFF
CDR3 DNA: TGTGCCAGTAGTAACACAGCAACTAATGAAAAACTGTTTTTT

V gene: TRBV10-2
clone size: .
CDR3 length: 13
D gene: .
J gene: TRBJ1-1
CDR3 protein: CATGSQGSTEAFF
CDR3 DNA: TGCGCCACCGGCTCTCAGGGGAGCACTGAAGCTTTCTTT

V gene: TRBV9
clone size: .
CDR3 length: 15
D gene: .
J gene: TRBJ1-3
CDR3 protein: CASSVALGAGNTIYF
CDR3 DNA: TGTGCCAGCAGCGTAGCCCTGGGGGCGGGAAACACCATATATTTT

V gene: TRBV6-6
clone size: .
CDR3 length: 11
D gene: .
J gene: TRBJ2-1
CDR3 protein: CASRGSDEQFF
CDR3 DNA: TGTGCCAGCAGGGGGAGCGATGAGCAGTTCTTC

V gene: TRBV5-4
clone size: .
CDR3 length: 14
D gene: TRBD1
J gene: TRBJ1-1
CDR3 protein: CASSIRQGSTEAFF
CDR3 DNA: TGTGCCAGCAGCATAAGACAGGGTAGCACTGAAGCTTTCTTT

V gene: TRBV5-1
clone size: once
CDR3 length: 15
D gene: TRBD1
J gene: TRBJ2-5
CDR3 protein: CASSAGTGGWETQYF
CDR3 DNA: TGCGCCAGCAGCGCTGGCACAGGGGGCTGGGAGACCCAGTACTTC

V gene: TRBV7-2
clone size: once
CDR3 length: 15
D gene: .
J gene: TRBJ2-6
CDR3 protein: CASSLGDSGANVLTF
CDR3 DNA: TGTGCCAGCAGCTTAGGTGACTCTGGGGCCAACGTCCTGACTTTC

V gene: TRBV19
clone size: .
CDR3 length: 15
D gene: TRBD1
J gene: TRBJ2-3
CDR3 protein: CASSMVGQGADTQYF
CDR3 DNA: TGTGCCAGTAGTATGGTAGGACAGGGGGCAGATACGCAGTATTTT

V gene: TRBV11-2
clone size: few
CDR3 length: 12
D gene: .
J gene: TRBJ1-1
CDR3 protein: CASSLSYTEAFF
CDR3 DNA: TGTGCCAGCAGCTTGTCGTACACTGAAGCTTTCTTT

V gene: TRBV30
clone size: .
CDR3 length: 13
D gene: .
J gene: TRBJ1-6
CDR3 protein: CAWSVVYNSPLHF
CDR3 DNA: TGTGCCTGGAGTGTTGTCTATAATTCACCCCTCCACTTT

V gene: TRBV9
clone size: .
CDR3 length: 16
D gene: .
J gene: TRBJ1-1
CDR3 protein: CASSPRTTQGFTEAFF
CDR3 DNA: TGTGCCAGCAGCCCCAGGACGACACAGGGTTTCACTGAAGCTTTCTTT

V gene: TRBV7-3
clone size: .
CDR3 length: 12
D gene: TRBD2
J gene: TRBJ2-7
CDR3 protein: CASSYTSGEQYF
CDR3 DNA: TGTGCCAGCAGCTACACTAGCGGTGAGCAGTACTTC

V gene: TRBV28
clone size: .
CDR3 length: 17
D gene: .
J gene: TRBJ2-1
CDR3 protein: CATTEPGTTVTYNEQFF
CDR3 DNA: TGTGCCACGACAGAACCCGGGACCACCGTGACTTACAATGAGCAGTTCTTC

V gene: TRBV7-2
clone size: .
CDR3 length: 14
D gene: .
J gene: TRBJ1-1
CDR3 protein: CASSLVMGGTEAFF
CDR3 DNA: TGTGCCAGCAGCTTAGTCATGGGTGGTACTGAAGCTTTCTTT

V gene: TRBV5-1
clone size: few
CDR3 length: 14
D gene: TRBD1
J gene: TRBJ1-3
CDR3 protein: CASSFQGAGNTIYF
CDR3 DNA: TGCGCCAGCAGTTTCCAGGGGGCCGGAAACACCATATATTTT

V gene: TRBV5-4
clone size: .
CDR3 length: 16
D gene: .
J gene: TRBJ1-4
CDR3 protein: CASSQVAGTSNEKLFF
CDR3 DNA: TGCGCCAGCAGCCAAGTGGCGGGGACAAGTAATGAAAAACTGTTTTTT

V gene: TRBV19
clone size: .
CDR3 length: 15
D gene: TRBD2
J gene: TRBJ2-7
CDR3 protein: CASSWGAGGFHEQYF
CDR3 DNA: TGTGCCAGTAGCTGGGGCGCGGGAGGGTTTCACGAGCAGTACTTC

V gene: TRBV15
clone size: few
CDR3 length: 14
D gene: TRBD1
J gene: TRBJ1-5
CDR3 protein: CATSRTGGIQPQHF
CDR3 DNA: TGTGCCACCAGCCGGACAGGGGGCATTCAGCCCCAGCATTTT

V gene: TRBV19
clone size: few
CDR3 length: 14
D gene: .
J gene: TRBJ1-1
CDR3 protein: CASSLGRTNTEAFF
CDR3 DNA: TGTGCCAGTAGTTTGGGACGGACGAACACTGAAGCTTTCTTT

V gene: TRBV7-8
clone size: .
CDR3 length: 16
D gene: TRBD2
J gene: TRBJ2-3
CDR3 protein: CASSLEASGRVDTQYF
CDR3 DNA: TGTGCCAGCAGCTTAGAGGCTAGCGGGAGGGTAGATACGCAGTATTTT

V gene: TRBV2
clone size: .
CDR3 length: 13
D gene: .
J gene: TRBJ1-6
CDR3 protein: CASSRTGSVGVHF
CDR3 DNA: TGTGCCAGCAGTAGAACAGGGTCGGTAGGGGTCCACTTT

V gene: TRBV7-9
clone size: few
CDR3 length: 14
D gene: TRBD1
J gene: TRBJ1-1
CDR3 protein: CASSPDRGGTEAFF
CDR3 DNA: TGTGCCAGCAGCCCCGACAGGGGAGGCACTGAAGCTTTCTTT

V gene: TRBV29-1
clone size: .
CDR3 length: 15
D gene: TRBD1
J gene: TRBJ1-1
CDR3 protein: CSVGGTGVSNTEAFF
CDR3 DNA: TGCAGCGTGGGGGGGACAGGCGTGAGCAACACTGAAGCTTTCTTT

V gene: TRBV6-5
clone size: .
CDR3 length: 13
D gene: .
J gene: TRBJ2-7
CDR3 protein: CASSYRVSYEQYF
CDR3 DNA: TGTGCCAGCAGTTACAGGGTATCGTACGAGCAGTACTTC

V gene: TRBV5-1
clone size: .
CDR3 length: 15
D gene: TRBD1
J gene: TRBJ2-7
CDR3 protein: CASSSWTGSSYEQYF
CDR3 DNA: TGCGCCAGCAGCTCTTGGACAGGGAGCTCCTACGAGCAGTACTTC

V gene: TRBV2
clone size: few
CDR3 length: 14
D gene: .
J gene: TRBJ1-4
CDR3 protein: CASSERGTNEKLFF
CDR3 DNA: TGTGCCAGCAGTGAACGGGGGACTAATGAAAAACTGTTTTTT

V gene: TRBV6-6
clone size: .
CDR3 length: 13
D gene: .
J gene: TRBJ1-6
CDR3 protein: CASSPAGLSPLHF
CDR3 DNA: TGTGCCAGCAGCCCCGCAGGGTTGTCACCCCTCCACTTT

V gene: TRBV27
clone size: .
CDR3 length: 16
D gene: .
J gene: TRBJ2-2
CDR3 protein: CASSLFVRAGTGELFF
CDR3 DNA: TGTGCCAGCAGTTTATTCGTCAGGGCGGGCACCGGGGAGCTGTTTTTT

V gene: TRBV4-3
clone size: .
CDR3 length: 15
D gene: .
J gene: TRBJ1-2
CDR3 protein: CASSQGPQGTYGYTF
CDR3 DNA: TGCGCCAGCAGCCAAGGCCCCCAGGGAACCTATGGCTACACCTTC

V gene: TRBV27
clone size: .
CDR3 length: 13
D gene: TRBD1
J gene: TRBJ1-2
CDR3 protein: CASGRDRNYGYTF
CDR3 DNA: TGTGCCAGCGGAAGGGACAGGAACTATGGCTACACCTTC

V gene: TRBV10-2
clone size: .
CDR3 length: 13
D gene: .
J gene: TRBJ2-3
CDR3 protein: CASSASPGDTQYF
CDR3 DNA: TGCGCCAGCAGTGCCTCCCCGGGGGATACGCAGTATTTT

V gene: TRBV6-1
clone size: .
CDR3 length: 13
D gene: .
J gene: TRBJ2-7
CDR3 protein: CASMLLSRGEQYF
CDR3 DNA: TGTGCCAGCATGCTACTGTCCCGCGGGGAGCAGTACTTC

V gene: TRBV7-2
clone size: .
CDR3 length: 17
D gene: .
J gene: TRBJ2-1
CDR3 protein: CASSLRPHNGQHNEQFF
CDR3 DNA: TGTGCCAGCAGCTTACGACCGCATAACGGACAACACAATGAGCAGTTCTTC

V gene: TRBV19
clone size: few
CDR3 length: 13
D gene: .
J gene: TRBJ1-5
CDR3 protein: CASSHRDNQPQHF
CDR3 DNA: TGTGCCAGTAGCCACAGGGACAATCAGCCCCAGCATTTT

V gene: TRBV6-5
clone size: .
CDR3 length: 12
D gene: TRBD1
J gene: TRBJ2-7
CDR3 protein: CASSDRGREQYF
CDR3 DNA: TGTGCCAGCAGCGACAGGGGGCGGGAGCAGTACTTC

V gene: TRBV10-2
clone size: .
CDR3 length: 14
D gene: .
J gene: TRBJ1-2
CDR3 protein: CASSESRGAGGYTF
CDR3 DNA: TGCGCCAGCAGTGAGTCGCGAGGGGCGGGTGGCTACACCTTC

V gene: TRBV28
clone size: .
CDR3 length: 15
D gene: .
J gene: TRBJ1-1
CDR3 protein: CASSLPPLGNTEAFF
CDR3 DNA: TGTGCCAGCAGTTTACCCCCCCTTGGGAACACTGAAGCTTTCTTT

V gene: TRBV27
clone size: .
CDR3 length: 17
D gene: TRBD2
J gene: TRBJ2-1
CDR3 protein: CASSKELAGESINEQFF
CDR3 DNA: TGTGCCAGCAGCAAAGAGCTAGCGGGAGAGTCCATCAATGAGCAGTTCTTC

V gene: TRBV19
clone size: once
CDR3 length: 18
D gene: .
J gene: TRBJ2-5
CDR3 protein: CASSISTTLGSSQETQYF
CDR3 DNA: TGTGCCAGTAGTATATCCACCACACTGGGGTCTTCCCAAGAGACCCAGTACTTC

V gene: TRBV5-1
clone size: .
CDR3 length: 15
D gene: .
J gene: TRBJ1-2
CDR3 protein: CASSLEWALNYGYTF
CDR3 DNA: TGCGCCAGCAGCTTGGAGTGGGCCCTTAACTATGGCTACACCTTC

V gene: TRBV9
clone size: .
CDR3 length: 14
D gene: .
J gene: TRBJ2-3
CDR3 protein: CASSPGIVTDTQYF
CDR3 DNA: TGTGCCAGCAGCCCAGGGATTGTCACAGATACGCAGTATTTT

V gene: TRBV4-3
clone size: .
CDR3 length: 15
D gene: .
J gene: TRBJ2-3
CDR3 protein: CASSQLRGLGDTQYF
CDR3 DNA: TGCGCCAGCAGCCAATTGCGGGGGCTGGGAGATACGCAGTATTTT

V gene: TRBV27
clone size: .
CDR3 length: 14
D gene: TRBD2
J gene: TRBJ2-7
CDR3 protein: CASSVSGGFYEQYF
CDR3 DNA: TGTGCCAGCAGTGTTAGCGGGGGTTTCTACGAGCAGTACTTC

V gene: TRBV27
clone size: .
CDR3 length: 14
D gene: TRBD1
J gene: TRBJ2-7
CDR3 protein: CASRWGQGFYEQYF
CDR3 DNA: TGTGCCAGCAGGTGGGGACAGGGGTTCTACGAGCAGTACTTC

V gene: TRBV30
clone size: .
CDR3 length: 14
D gene: TRBD2
J gene: TRBJ2-5
CDR3 protein: CAWARTSVQETQYF
CDR3 DNA: TGTGCCTGGGCCCGGACTAGCGTCCAAGAGACCCAGTACTTC

V gene: TRBV11-1
clone size: .
CDR3 length: 13
D gene: .
J gene: TRBJ2-3
CDR3 protein: CASSKDSTDTQYF
CDR3 DNA: TGTGCCAGCAGCAAGGACAGTACAGATACGCAGTATTTT

V gene: TRBV7-2
clone size: .
CDR3 length: 13
D gene: TRBD1
J gene: TRBJ1-2
CDR3 protein: CASSPGTDYGYTF
CDR3 DNA: TGTGCCAGCAGCCCCGGGACAGACTATGGCTACACCTTC

V gene: TRBV27
clone size: .
CDR3 length: 14
D gene: .
J gene: TRBJ1-1
CDR3 protein: CASSLTGLNTEAFF
CDR3 DNA: TGTGCCAGCAGTTTGACAGGTTTGAACACTGAAGCTTTCTTT

V gene: TRBV4-3
clone size: few
CDR3 length: 14
D gene: TRBD1
J gene: TRBJ1-5
CDR3 protein: CASSTRQGNQPQHF
CDR3 DNA: TGCGCCAGCAGCACTCGACAGGGGAATCAGCCCCAGCATTTT

V gene: TRBV10-1
clone size: .
CDR3 length: 15
D gene: .
J gene: TRBJ2-3
CDR3 protein: CASRRTGSSTDTQYF
CDR3 DNA: TGCGCCAGCAGAAGAACAGGGTCCAGCACAGATACGCAGTATTTT

V gene: TRBV14
clone size: .
CDR3 length: 14
D gene: .
J gene: TRBJ1-3
CDR3 protein: CASKGGLPGNTIYF
CDR3 DNA: TGTGCCAGCAAGGGGGGTTTGCCTGGAAACACCATATATTTT

V gene: TRBV5-8
clone size: .
CDR3 length: 17
D gene: .
J gene: TRBJ2-7
CDR3 protein: CASSLARRQGSLYEQYF
CDR3 DNA: TGTGCCAGCAGCTTGGCCAGACGGCAGGGAAGCCTCTACGAGCAGTACTTC